This T cell receptor beta chain emerged from a study of T cell responses to AZD1222 COVID-19 vaccine. Notes on the study in general: White British people made up most donors, females outnumbered males, and clonal diversity was possibly underestimated. Regions 160-218 and 743-854 dominated among vaccine-associated CD4 TCRs spanning spike. Repertoire sampling occurred only after the peak T cell response.

This clone was seen a handful of times. Its antigen is unknown. This CDR3 is 15 amino acids long. Germline V gives CDR1 SGHRS, CDR2 YFSETQ. With V trimmed by 4 bases and J by 3 bases, 6 bases remained unmatched. Here immunoSEQ multiplex PCR was the method, and the copy in TCRdb shows in-frame clones only, minus some. This repertoire shows about 100,000 clones, 70% to 90% found once; its top ten account for approximately 4.8%. This receptor was obtained from an adult who received the AZD1222 COVID-19 vaccine. Sequencing used peripheral blood, obtained 28 days after the second AZD1222 dose. The chain is built from TRBV5-1 and TRBJ1-4; TRBD1 matches 7 bases. This CDR3 reads CASSRQGNSNEKLFF. The CDR3, as DNA: TGCGCCAGCAGCCGACAGGGAAACTCTAATGAAAAACTGTTTTTT.